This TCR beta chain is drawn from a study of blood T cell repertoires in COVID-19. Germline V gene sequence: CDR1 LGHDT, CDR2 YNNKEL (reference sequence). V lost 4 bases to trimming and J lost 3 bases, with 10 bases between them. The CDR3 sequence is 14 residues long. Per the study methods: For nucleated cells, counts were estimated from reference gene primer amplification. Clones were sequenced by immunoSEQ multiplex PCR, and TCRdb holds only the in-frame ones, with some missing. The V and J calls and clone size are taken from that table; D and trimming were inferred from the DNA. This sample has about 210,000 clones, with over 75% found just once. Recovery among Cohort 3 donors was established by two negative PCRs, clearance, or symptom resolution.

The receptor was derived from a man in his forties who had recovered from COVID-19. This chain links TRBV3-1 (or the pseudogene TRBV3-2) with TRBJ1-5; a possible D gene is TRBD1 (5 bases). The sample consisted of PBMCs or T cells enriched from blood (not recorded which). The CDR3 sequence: CASSRGGDNQPQHF. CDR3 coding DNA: TGTGCCAGCAGCCGTGGGGGGGACAATCAGCCCCAGCATTTT.